This T cell receptor (beta chain) was obtained from a study of shared clonotypes between healthy human individuals. The germline V gene has CDR1 SGHRS and CDR2 YFSETQ. This CDR3 region has 15 residues. Data came from immunoSEQ multiplex PCR; TCRdb stores just in-frame clones and leaves some out. The sample includes around 1,100,000 clones, roughly 77% of them seen just once. Healthy HIV-negative adults without recent acute infections or vaccinations served as donors. Findings and limits, study-wide: The genetic and exposure-history diversity represented was limited by few donors. Richness estimates generally favored naive over memory subsets.

For this clone: As yet, its antigen is unknown. The junction shows a germline mismatch at one end, possibly a read error. The sample has other DNA sequences that encode this CDR3 too.

The source is a man younger than 30 in good health. Some clones in this sample may be carry-over from other donors' samples. The sequenced sample was memory CD4+ T cells from PBMCs. The subset is: CD45RA-negative fraction. This chain uses TRBV5-1 with TRBJ2-7; 8 nucleotides line up with TRBD1. Written as DNA, the CDR3 is TGCGCCAGCAGCCCGACGACAGGGGCGGGCTACGAGCAATACTTC. The encoded protein is CASSPTTGAGYEQYF.